Presented here are 19 T cell receptor beta chains from one specimen sequenced in a study of CD8 T cells in Susac syndrome. RNA in amounts of roughly 0.5 to 1 ug was reverse transcribed with random hexamers. Using its own MiXCR run on the immunoSEQ multiplex PCR reads, TCRdb lists one record per CDR3 protein. Of 77,000 or so distinct CDR3 sequences listed, roughly 95% are singletons. Sample: CD8+ T cells from PBMCs. These receptors all come from a human donor with multiple sclerosis.

The table lists this clonotype with a count of one. CDR3 sequence reads: CASSARPTPGQYF. In DNA, the CDR3 is TGTGCCAGCAGCGCCCGGCCCACCCCGGGGCAGTACTTC. The J gene is TRBJ2-5, the V gene TRBV11-2; possible D gene TRBD2, 5 bases. Trimming shortened V by 5 bases and J by 11 bases, and 18 bases separated the two germline ends. The CDR3 totals 13 residues. The germline gives CDR1 SGHAT, CDR2 FQNNGV. Full variable domain (rest looked up from reference TRBV11-2 and TRBJ2-5): EAGVAQSPRYKIIEKRQSVAFWCNPISGHATLYWYQQILGQGPKLLIQFQNNGVVDDSQLPKDRFSAERLKGVDSTLKIQPAKLEDSAVYLCASSARPTPGQYFGPGTRLLVL.

The J gene is TRBJ2-7, the V gene TRBV27; D possibly corresponds to TRBD1 (6 bases). The CDR3 covers 16 residues. V was clipped by 0 bases and J by 2 bases, with 14 bases between them. Germline-derived CDR1 and CDR2 are MNHEY and SMNVEV (reference sequence). CDR3 nucleotide sequence: TGTGCCAGCAGTTTATCCGGACAGTACCTAGCCTACGAGCAGTACTTC. Translating gives CASSLSGQYLAYEQYF.

This sequence joins TRBV3-1 and TRBJ1-1; a possible D gene is TRBD1 (6 bases). The germline V and J ends were trimmed by 4 bases and 5 bases, with 20 bases remaining between them. The CDR3 loop spans 16 amino acids. Germline CDR1 LGHDT, CDR2 YNNKEL (reference sequence). The CDR3 spells CASSPLGGQGGTEAFF. CDR3 DNA sequence: TGTGCCAGCAGCCCCTTAGGGGGTCAGGGTGGAACTGAAGCTTTCTTT.

V usage is TRBV9 and J usage is TRBJ2-1; 12 nucleotides line up with TRBD2. Germline assignment: CDR1 SGDLS and CDR2 YYNGEE. CDR3 size: 15 residues. J gave up 7 bases and V 5 bases, and 7 bases lay outside the gene matches. CDR3 sequence: CASSLTSGGLNEQFF. The CDR3 DNA sequence: TGTGCCAGCAGTTTAACTAGCGGGGGGTTGAATGAGCAGTTCTTC.

V gene TRBV27 combines with J gene TRBJ2-1, with D unclear. The CDR3 contains 15 residues. The germline CDR1 and CDR2 sequences are MNHEY and SMNVEV (reference sequence). Trimming removed 5 bases at V and 8 bases at J, with 19 bases between. CDR3 protein: CASSPSTPMAHEQFF. The CDR3 nucleotides read TGTGCCAGCAGTCCCTCGACGCCCATGGCCCATGAGCAGTTCTTC.

This chain uses TRBV19 with TRBJ2-7; 9 nucleotides match TRBD1. The germline CDR1 and CDR2 sequences are LNHDA and SQIVND (reference sequence). The CDR3 consists of 13 residues. After removal of 7 bases from V and 6 bases from J, the junction contained 7 bases not matched to a gene. This CDR3 is CASTNRGLGEQYF. For the CDR3, the DNA is TGTGCCAGTACGAACAGGGGGCTCGGCGAGCAGTACTTC.

The gene calls are TRBV27 and TRBJ1-2; D remains unclear. Trimming pared 4 bases from V and 1 base from J, leaving 10 bases between. Germline V CDR1 and CDR2: MNHEY, SMNVEV (reference sequence). The CDR3 loop spans 14 amino acids. CDR3 protein: CASSWAPDNYGYTF. The CDR3 nucleotides are TGTGCCAGCAGTTGGGCACCGGATAACTATGGCTACACCTTC.

V and J are TRBV12-3 or TRBV12-4 and TRBJ2-7, with no clear D. This CDR3 is built from 13 residues. V was pared by 3 bases and J by 5 bases, with 11 bases between. CDR3 DNA: TGTGCCAGCAGTTTTCGGGTTGGAGACGAGCAGTACTTC. This codes for CASSFRVGDEQYF.

This clonotype was seen once. The chain combines TRBV7-9 with TRBJ2-1; 11 bases fit TRBD2. Germline V gene sequence: CDR1 SEHNR, CDR2 FQNEAQ (reference sequence). V was clipped by 5 bases and J by 8 bases; unmatched bases: 14. This CDR3 is built from 17 residues. The CDR3 protein is CASSHQGVAGGPHEQFF. CDR3 nucleotide sequence: TGTGCCAGCAGCCACCAGGGTGTAGCGGGAGGGCCCCATGAGCAGTTCTTC.

This clonotype was recorded only once. This chain connects TRBV6-5 to TRBJ2-7; no clear D gene. Germline V CDR1 and CDR2: MNHEY, SVGAGI. The ends were cut back, 6 bases at V and 7 bases at J, with 13 bases in the middle. The length of the CDR3 is 12 residues. For the CDR3, the DNA is TGTGCCAGCAGCCGACATGGGTCGGAGCAGTACTTC. Encoded protein: CASSRHGSEQYF.

The J gene is TRBJ1-1, the V gene TRBV9, with 7 nucleotides matching TRBD1. Germline CDR1 SGDLS, CDR2 YYNGEE. CDR3 length: 14 amino acids. Trimming at V came to 4 bases and at J to 5 bases, leaving 8 bases not matched to a gene. The CDR3, as DNA: TGTGCCAGCAGCCACTTCACAGGGGAGACTGAAGCTTTCTTT. This encodes CASSHFTGETEAFF.

The chain links TRBV30 to TRBJ2-1; D uncertain. Germline V gene lookup returns CDR1 GTSNPN and CDR2 SVGIG (reference sequence). The CDR3 consists of 15 residues. V lost 4 bases and J lost 2, with 15 bases in between. For the CDR3, the DNA is TGTGCCTGGAATGAAGTGAACGGTCCCTACAATGAGCAGTTCTTC. It codes for CAWNEVNGPYNEQFF.

The chain recombines TRBV29-1 with TRBJ2-5, with 7 bases that match TRBD1. Germline CDR1 SQVTM, CDR2 ANQGSEA. The V gene end was trimmed by 6 bases and the J gene end by 5 bases; junction bases not matched to a gene: 15. The CDR3 runs to 15 residues. CDR3 nucleotide sequence: TGCAGCGTAATCCAGGGGGAGCTTTCTTGGGAGACCCAGTACTTC. Amino acids: CSVIQGELSWETQYF.

This chain links TRBV7-9 with TRBJ1-5, with a possible D match to TRBD1 (6 bases). Trimming stripped 2 bases from V and 4 bases from J, with 12 bases between. CDR1 and CDR2 from the germline V gene are SEHNR and FQNEAQ (reference sequence). The CDR3 is 15 amino acids. CDR3 region: CASSLTDSPNQPQHF. The CDR3 DNA sequence: TGTGCCAGCAGCTTAACGGACAGCCCGAATCAGCCCCAGCATTTT. The entire variable domain, with the rest obtained from reference TRBV7-9 and TRBJ1-5, is as follows: DTGVSQNPRHKITKRGQNVTFRCDPISEHNRLYWYRQTLGQGPEFLTYFQNEAQLEKSRLLSDRFSAERPKGSFSTLEIQRTEQGDSAMYLCASSLTDSPNQPQHFGDGTRLSIL.

This chain links TRBV19 with TRBJ2-5, with D maybe TRBD2 (5 bases). Trimming cost V 5 bases and J 0 bases, with 13 bases left between them. The CDR3 is 15 amino acids. Germline V lookup: CDR1 LNHDA, CDR2 SQIVND (reference sequence). The CDR3 loop is CASSSLHGDQETQYF. DNA of the CDR3: TGTGCCAGTAGTTCCTTGCACGGGGACCAAGAGACCCAGTACTTC. The whole variable domain, filled in from reference TRBV19 and TRBJ2-5, reads DGGITQSPKYLFRKEGQNVTLSCEQNLNHDAMYWYRQDPGQGLRLIYYSQIVNDFQKGDIAEGYSVSREKKESFPLTVTSAQKNPTAFYLCASSSLHGDQETQYFGPGTRLLVL.

The rearrangement uses TRBV15 and TRBJ2-7; no firm D call. V shed 6 bases and J shed 0 bases, with 6 bases lying between them. CDR1 is LNHNV and CDR2 is YYDKDF in the germline V gene (reference sequence). This CDR3 has 12 amino acids. The CDR3 loop is CATRAASYEQYF. The CDR3 DNA reads as TGTGCCACCAGGGCAGCCTCCTACGAGCAGTACTTC.

The chain joins TRBV6-1 to TRBJ2-7, with a weak D call TRBD2 (5 bases). The V and J ends lost 7 bases and 2 bases respectively, with 15 bases between them. The CDR3 is 14 amino acids. Germline V CDR1 and CDR2: MNHNS, SASEGT. For the CDR3, the DNA is TGTGCCAGCACCCAGCGGCAGATCCCCTACGAGCAGTACTTC. The encoded protein is CASTQRQIPYEQYF.

This clonotype was counted a single time. The rearrangement uses TRBV27 and TRBJ1-1; D is unclear. Trimming took 5 bases from V and 5 from J, leaving 27 bases between them. The CDR3 loop spans 18 amino acids. From germline, CDR1 is MNHEY and CDR2 SMNVEV (reference sequence). The CDR3 DNA follows: TGTGCCAGCAGTATCACCTGGCCGGCCGAATCTGGAACAACTGAAGCTTTCTTT. Protein product: CASSITWPAESGTTEAFF.

V is TRBV29-1 and J is TRBJ2-1; 9 positions match TRBD2. V shed 6 bases and J 4 bases; nucleotides not matched to a gene: 7. The CDR3 consists of 14 residues. Germline lookup yields CDR1 SQVTM and CDR2 ANQGSEA. The CDR3 coding sequence is TGCAGCGTCGGCGGGCTAGCGGGGTACAATGAGCAGTTCTTC. This encodes CSVGGLAGYNEQFF.